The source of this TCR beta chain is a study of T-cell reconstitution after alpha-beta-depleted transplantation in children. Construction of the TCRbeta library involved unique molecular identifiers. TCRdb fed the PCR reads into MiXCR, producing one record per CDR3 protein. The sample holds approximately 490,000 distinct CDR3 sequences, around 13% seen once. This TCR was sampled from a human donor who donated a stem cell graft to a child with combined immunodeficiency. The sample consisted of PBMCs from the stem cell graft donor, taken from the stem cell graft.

The CDR3 protein is CASSYSDVRITEAFF. In nucleotides, the CDR3 is TGTGCCAGCAGTTACTCGGATGTGAGGATCACTGAAGCTTTCTTT. The rearrangement uses TRBV6-2 or TRBV6-3 and TRBJ1-1; unclear D gene. The CDR3 extends over 15 amino acids. Trimming removed 0 bases from V and 4 bases from J, with 12 bases in between. The V gene's germline CDR1 is MNHEY and CDR2 SVGEGT.